The T cell receptor (beta chain) under discussion was sequenced for a study of blood T cell repertoires in COVID-19. Source study methods: Estimated nucleated cell counts came from reference gene primer amplification. The method was immunoSEQ multiplex PCR; TCRdb's version includes in-frame clones alone and lacks a portion of them. D and trimming were read from the DNA, whereas the V and J calls and clone size are those reported in that table. This sample has some 340,000 clones; around 86% occur once, and the top ten carry over 4.5%. Assignments of participants to cohorts depended upon their own reported clinical history. This clone was found once. From germline, CDR1 is SGHRS and CDR2 YFSETQ. The CDR3 has 15 amino acids. Between the trimmed V and J ends, which lost 6 bases and 1 base, there was a span of 14 bases.

Material for sequencing was PBMCs or T cells enriched from blood (not recorded which). This clonotype was sampled from a woman aged 50 to 60 who had recovered from COVID-19. The V call is TRBV5-1, the J call TRBJ2-1, with D perhaps matching TRBD2 (6 bases). The CDR3 DNA reads TGCGCCAGCAACTTAGCGGTGGGGTCCTACAATGAGCAGTTCTTC. This gives the protein CASNLAVGSYNEQFF.